One and the same sample provided the 7 T cell receptor beta chains below, sequenced in a study of blood T cell repertoires in COVID-19. Sequencing used immunoSEQ multiplex PCR; TCRdb keeps in-frame clones, though not all of them. This table holds 200,000 to 250,000 clones, around 90% found once. The sample consisted of peripheral blood. The receptors shown here come from a man aged 25-45 years with COVID-19, enrolled during active disease.

This clone was seen just once. This chain joins TRBV6-4 and TRBJ1-2; D call uncertain. The CDR3 has 11 residues. Germline CDR1 and CDR2: MRHNA and SNTAGT. The V end was cut by 2 bases, the J end by 7 bases, with 5 bases between. The CDR3 here is CASSDQVGYTF. Written as DNA, the CDR3 is TGTGCCAGCAGTGACCAGGTTGGCTACACCTTC.

The CDR3 DNA is TGCGCCAGCAGCCAGGTTCCAGACAGGGTTGGAGAGACCCAGTACTTC. Amino acid sequence: CASSQVPDRVGETQYF. The chain recombines TRBV4-1 with TRBJ2-5, with 7 bases aligning to TRBD1. Trimming removed 3 bases from V and 4 bases from J; junction bases left unmatched: 11. The length of the CDR3 is 16 residues. Per germline, CDR1 MGHRA and CDR2 YSYEKL.

This clone was found once. The V gene is TRBV5-4, the J gene TRBJ2-3, with no clear D. This CDR3 has 15 residues. In germline, CDR1 is SGHNT, CDR2 YYREEE (reference sequence). Deletions cut 4 bases from V and 3 bases from J, with 15 bases between. CDR3 protein: CASSIRPAETDTQYF. The CDR3 DNA is TGTGCCAGCAGCATCCGACCCGCGGAAACAGATACGCAGTATTTT.

This clone was counted a single time. This chain connects TRBV3-1 (or the pseudogene TRBV3-2) to TRBJ1-2; D is ambiguous. This CDR3 contains 14 residues. The V and J ends lost 0 bases and 2 bases respectively, with 7 bases between them. The V gene's germline CDR1 is LGHDT and CDR2 YNNKEL (reference sequence). The CDR3 DNA reads as TGTGCCAGCAGCCAAGACACAGTCAACTATGGCTACACCTTC. It encodes CASSQDTVNYGYTF.

The genes are TRBV9 and TRBJ1-4; D is ambiguous. V was clipped by 4 bases and J by 3 bases, with 10 bases between them. The germline V gene encodes CDR1 SGDLS and CDR2 YYNGEE. This CDR3 spans 14 amino acids. CDR3 protein: CASSSSGSNEKLFF. The DNA for the CDR3 is TGTGCCAGCAGCTCCAGCGGTTCTAATGAAAAACTGTTTTTT.

V gene TRBV6-6 combines with J gene TRBJ2-5; TRBD2 matches at 10 bases. V dropped 4 bases and J dropped 7; count of bases not matched to a gene: 12. This CDR3 spans 16 amino acids. Germline CDR1 reads MNHNY; CDR2 reads SVGAGI (reference sequence). DNA of the CDR3: TGTGCCAGCAGTTCCTCGGTTAGCGGGGGGCGAGGGACCCAGTACTTC. As protein: CASSSSVSGGRGTQYF.

The chain has TRBV24-1 and TRBJ1-2; no clear D. The CDR3 length is 12 residues. Trimming shortened V by 6 bases and J by 4 bases, and 8 bases separated the two germline ends. Germline V gene lookup returns CDR1 KGHDR and CDR2 SFDVKD. CDR3 DNA: TGTGCCACCAGTCAAGAGGGCTATGGCTACACCTTC. As protein: CATSQEGYGYTF.